Listed below are T cell receptor beta chains from one sample, sequenced in a study of blood T cell repertoires in COVID-19. Profiling relied on immunoSEQ multiplex PCR, and the TCRdb table lists in-frame clones only, not all of them. The table includes about 160,000 clones, approximately 82% detected once. What was sequenced was peripheral blood. The receptors stem from a woman at least 80 years old with acute or convalescent COVID-19. CDR3s include the opening cysteine and the closing phenylalanine or tryptophan. A D gene is named only where the DNA matches it firmly. Size is stated for part of the rows, as once, few or many counts, or as a class when the clone is expanded.

j_call v_call cdr3_length clone_size d_call cdr3_nt cdr3_aa
TRBJ2-7 TRBV7-2 15 NA TRBD2 TGTGCCAGCAGACCAAGCGGGGGAAGGATATACGAGCAGTACTTC CASRPSGGRIYEQYF
TRBJ1-2 TRBV21-1 16 NA NA TGTGCCAGCCGCAGGGACAGGACGACCGAGATTGGGTGCTACACCTTC CASRRDRTTEIGCYTF
TRBJ1-1 TRBV19 15 NA TRBD1 TGTGCCAGTAGTCAACGCCGACAGGGCTGGACTGAAGCTTTCTTT CASSQRRQGWTEAFF
TRBJ2-3 TRBV7-2 16 NA NA TGTGCCAGCAGCGTAAGGGGACTCCAGGGCGCGGATACGCAGTATTTT CASSVRGLQGADTQYF
TRBJ1-2 TRBV19 17 NA TRBD1 TGTGCCAGTAGTATAGACCGTAGACAGGGGCCCAACTATGGCTACACCTTC CASSIDRRQGPNYGYTF
TRBJ1-1 TRBV27 15 NA NA TGTGCCAGCACCCCAGGAGGGCATGCGAACACTGAAGCTTTCTTT CASTPGGHANTEAFF
TRBJ1-6 TRBV19 17 NA TRBD1 TGTGCCAGTAATGGGGACAGGACCCTTGGTGGGGATTCACCCCTCCACTTT CASNGDRTLGGDSPLHF
TRBJ2-5 TRBV5-1 12 NA NA TGCGCCAGCAGCTTCGAGGGTGAGACCCAGTACTTC CASSFEGETQYF
TRBJ2-1 TRBV5-1 15 NA TRBD2 TGCGCCAGCCGCCTCCGGGCGGGAGGTAGAAATGAGCAGTTCTTC CASRLRAGGRNEQFF
TRBJ2-7 TRBV5-8 17 NA TRBD1 TGTGCCAGCAGCTTGGCAGGACAGGGTGAAGTCTCCTACGAGCAGTACTTC CASSLAGQGEVSYEQYF
TRBJ2-3 TRBV29-1 14 once TRBD1 TGCAGCGTTGAAGGGACAGGGGAGATAGATACGCAGTATTTT CSVEGTGEIDTQYF
TRBJ2-2 TRBV30 16 NA NA TGTGCCTGGAGACCGGAGGGACTTACGAACACCGGGGAGCTGTTTTTT CAWRPEGLTNTGELFF
TRBJ2-7 TRBV7-2 16 NA TRBD2 TGTGCCAGCAGCTCGGGTTGGAGCGGGGGGTCCTACGAGCAGTACTTC CASSSGWSGGSYEQYF
TRBJ2-1 TRBV5-1 21 NA TRBD2 TGCGCCAGCAGCTTGGCGGGGGGACTAGCGGGACCTCTGAGGTCCTACAATGAGCAGTTCTTC CASSLAGGLAGPLRSYNEQFF
TRBJ1-6 TRBV11-3 13 many NA TGTGCCAGCAGCTTAACAGGAAATTCACCCCTCCACTTT CASSLTGNSPLHF
TRBJ1-4 TRBV30 14 NA NA TGTGCCTGGAGTACGGGGAAGGGCGGGGAAAAACTGTTTTTT CAWSTGKGGEKLFF
TRBJ2-7 TRBV15 15 NA TRBD1 TGTGCCACCAGCAGAGATCCGGGACAGTTCTACGAGCAGTACTTC CATSRDPGQFYEQYF
TRBJ2-6 TRBV9 17 NA TRBD2 TGTGCCAGCAGCGTAGCTCGGAGCGGGGGCGGGGCCAACGTCCTGACTTTC CASSVARSGGGANVLTF
TRBJ1-4 TRBV7-2 15 once TRBD1 TGTGCCAGCAGCAACACCGGGACAGGGAATGAAAAACTGTTTTTT CASSNTGTGNEKLFF
TRBJ1-1 TRBV5-1 16 NA TRBD1 TGCGCCAGCAGCTCCCGCGGACAGGCGCCGAACACTGAAGCTTTCTTT CASSSRGQAPNTEAFF
TRBJ2-2 TRBV11-2 15 NA TRBD1 TGTGCCAGCAGACATCAAGACAGGGCCTCCGGGGAGCTGTTTTTT CASRHQDRASGELFF
TRBJ1-4 TRBV4-1 13 NA NA TGCGCCAGCAGCCGAGCTCTAGGTGAAAAACTGTTTTTT CASSRALGEKLFF
TRBJ1-5 TRBV6-2/TRBV6-3 17 NA NA TGTGCCAGCAGCAATTCGATACACCTTTATAGCAATCAGCCCCAGCATTTT CASSNSIHLYSNQPQHF
TRBJ2-1 TRBV6-5 13 once TRBD2 TGTGCCAGCAGTTACCGGGGAGGGGATGAGCAGTTCTTC CASSYRGGDEQFF
TRBJ2-5 TRBV11-3 17 NA TRBD2 TGTGCCAGCAGCTTAGGTACTAGCGGGAGCTTGCAAGAGACCCAGTACTTC CASSLGTSGSLQETQYF
TRBJ1-3 TRBV5-1 14 NA NA TGCGCCAGCAGCGAGAGGGTAGAAGGAAACACCATATATTTT CASSERVEGNTIYF
TRBJ2-2 TRBV19 15 NA TRBD1 TGTGCCAGTGGGTCGGGACAGATAAACACCGGGGAGCTGTTTTTT CASGSGQINTGELFF
TRBJ1-6 TRBV5-6 15 NA TRBD1 TGTGCCAGCAGCTTGGAAGACAGGGGCAATTCACCCCTCCACTTT CASSLEDRGNSPLHF
TRBJ1-5 TRBV30 13 NA TRBD1 TGTGCCTGGAGTTTACCAGGGACAGCACCCCAGCATTTT CAWSLPGTAPQHF
TRBJ2-2 TRBV3-1/TRBV3-2 16 few NA TGTGCCAGCAGCCAAGATTGGACGGGAGCATTCGGGGAGCTGTTTTTT CASSQDWTGAFGELFF
TRBJ2-2 TRBV4-2 19 NA TRBD1 TGTGCCAGCAGCCAAGCCCGAAACAGGGGGCACTTGCGTGGCGGGGAGCTGTTTTTT CASSQARNRGHLRGGELFF